Following are 25 T cell receptor beta chains from one sample sequenced in a study of technical replicates of blood from a few donors. Produced via immunoSEQ multiplex PCR; TCRdb's table is partial and in-frame only. Of around 60,000 clones listed, about 92% are singletons. The sample taken for sequencing was PBMCs. Every receptor here comes from a human donor in good health. Some clones in this sample may be carry-over from other donors' samples.

The chain recombines TRBV12-5 with TRBJ1-5, with unresolved D. V was pared by 6 bases and J by 1 base, with 10 bases between. Germline CDR1 is LGHNT and CDR2 is FRNRAP. CDR3 size: 14 residues. The CDR3 nucleotides are TGTGCTAGTGGGTCCGAGGTGAGCAATCAGCCCCAGCATTTT. Its protein is CASGSEVSNQPQHF.

This clone was picked up a small number of times. For the CDR3, the DNA is TGTGCCAGCAGCTCCCCCTGGGGCAGCCACTACGAGCAGTACTTC. Residues: CASSSPWGSHYEQYF. The chain is built from TRBV7-8 and TRBJ2-7; possible D gene TRBD1, 5 bases. The CDR3 is 15 amino acids. The V gene's germline CDR1 is SGHVS and CDR2 FQNEAQ. The ends were cut back, 4 bases at V and 3 bases at J, with 16 bases in the middle.

V and J are TRBV12-5 and TRBJ2-5; 7 positions match TRBD2. Germline trimming cut 4 bases from V and 0 bases from J; bases unmatched to any gene: 8. The germline gives CDR1 LGHNT, CDR2 FRNRAP. This CDR3 is 16 amino acids long. CDR3: CASGSAGLPDQETQYF. CDR3 coding DNA: TGTGCTAGTGGTTCCGCGGGACTACCCGACCAAGAGACCCAGTACTTC.

The chain carries TRBV10-3 and TRBJ2-7; the match to TRBD2 covers 9 bases. This CDR3 comprises 15 residues. Germline V gene lookup returns CDR1 ENHRY and CDR2 SYGVKD. V dropped 6 bases and J dropped 7; count of bases not matched to a gene: 13. The CDR3, as DNA: TGTGCCATCAGACCTTCACTAGCGGGCAAAGGGGAGCAGTACTTC. Translation gives CAIRPSLAGKGEQYF.

J is TRBJ2-3 and V is TRBV7-8; D is perhaps TRBD2 (8 bases). CDR1 and CDR2 (germline): SGHVS, FQNEAQ. The CDR3 spans 18 residues. V was clipped by 3 bases and J by 8 bases, with 27 bases between them. This CDR3 is CASSFTGDGLRGAGTQYF. As DNA, the CDR3 is TGTGCCAGCAGCTTCACAGGGGACGGGTTGCGGGGGGCAGGTACGCAGTATTTT. The full variable domain, completed using reference TRBV7-8 and TRBJ2-3, is GAGVSQSPRYKVAKRGQDVALRCDPISGHVSLFWYQQALGQGPEFLTYFQNEAQLDKSGLPSDRFFAERPEGSVSTLKIQRTQQEDSAVYLCASSFTGDGLRGAGTQYFGPGTRLTVL.

This sequence joins TRBV2 and TRBJ2-7; no clear D gene. Trimming took 6 bases from V and 1 from J, leaving 10 bases between them. Germline CDR1 is SNHLY and CDR2 is FYNNEI. The CDR3 consists of 13 residues. The CDR3 loop is CASRQTLSYEQYF. The DNA of the CDR3 is TGTGCCAGCAGGCAGACACTTTCCTACGAGCAGTACTTC.

This clone was recorded once. J is TRBJ1-1 and V is TRBV27; 8 bases map to TRBD1. CDR1 and CDR2 (germline): MNHEY, SMNVEV (reference sequence). V lost 2 bases and J lost 0; bases outside the gene matches: 2. The CDR3 extends over 15 amino acids. CDR3 loop: CASSLRTGMNTEAFF. CDR3 nucleotides: TGTGCCAGCAGTTTACGGACAGGGATGAACACTGAAGCTTTCTTT.

The chain has TRBV6-5 and TRBJ1-5; TRBD1 aligns across 8 bases. Germline CDR1 is MNHEY and CDR2 is SVGAGI. Trimming removed 7 bases from V and 1 base from J; junction bases left unmatched: 6. The CDR3 runs to 15 residues. The CDR3: CASTRDRWSNQPQHF. As DNA, the CDR3 is TGTGCCAGCACTCGGGACAGGTGGAGCAATCAGCCCCAGCATTTT.

This chain joins TRBV2 and TRBJ2-6; D is possibly TRBD2 (5 bases). CDR1 and CDR2 from the germline V gene are SNHLY and FYNNEI. The CDR3 is made up of 14 amino acids. Trimming cost V 9 bases and J 1 base, with 10 bases left between them. The CDR3 here is CARHSGSGANVLTF. As DNA, the CDR3 is TGTGCCAGACATTCGGGGTCTGGGGCCAACGTCCTGACTTTC.

The V and J genes are TRBV6-4 and TRBJ1-2, with D hard to call. V was cut by 0 bases and J by 4 bases, with 6 bases left in between. CDR1 and CDR2 from the germline V gene are MRHNA and SNTAGT. The length of the CDR3 is 13 residues. The CDR3: CASSDSPGYGYTF. The CDR3 DNA is TGTGCCAGCAGTGACTCCCCAGGCTATGGCTACACCTTC.

V gene TRBV19 combines with J gene TRBJ1-1, with TRBD1 matching 7 bases. CDR1 LNHDA and CDR2 SQIVND come from the germline V gene (reference sequence). The V segment lost 5 bases and the J segment 3 bases; nucleotides outside the gene matches: 3. The CDR3 has 13 amino acids. DNA of the CDR3: TGTGCCAGTAGTGAGGGACAGTACACTGAAGCTTTCTTT. This encodes CASSEGQYTEAFF.

V gene TRBV7-9 combines with J gene TRBJ2-5; D is possibly TRBD1 (5 bases). Deletions cut 3 bases from V and 3 bases from J, with 8 bases between. The CDR3 spans 13 residues. The germline CDR1 and CDR2 sequences are SEHNR and FQNEAQ (reference sequence). CDR3: CASSFPREETQYF. Here the CDR3 DNA reads TGTGCCAGCAGCTTCCCCAGGGAAGAGACCCAGTACTTC.

The chain uses TRBV2 and TRBJ2-2, with TRBD1 as a possible D gene (6 bases). The V end was cut by 8 bases, the J end by 5 bases, with 15 bases between. This CDR3 has 14 residues. Germline-derived CDR1 and CDR2 are SNHLY and FYNNEI. CDR3 sequence reads: CASRHSRGTGELFF. The CDR3 region has the DNA TGTGCCAGCCGACATAGTAGGGGGACCGGGGAGCTGTTTTTT.

This clone came up once. The V gene is TRBV7-2, the J gene TRBJ2-3; a weak D match, TRBD1 (5 bases). Germline loops: CDR1 SGHTA, CDR2 FQGNSA. The V end lost 0 bases, the J end lost 6 bases, and 13 bases lay between the germline ends. This CDR3 is built from 15 residues. CDR3 in amino acids: CASSLALSRGDTQYF. For the CDR3, the DNA is TGTGCCAGCAGCTTAGCTCTCTCTAGGGGCGATACGCAGTATTTT. Looking up the rest from reference TRBV7-2 and TRBJ2-3 gives the full variable domain: GAGVSQSPSNKVTEKGKDVELRCDPISGHTALYWYRQSLGQGLEFLIYFQGNSAPDKSGLPSDRFSAERTGGSVSTLTIQRTQQEDSAVYLCASSLALSRGDTQYFGPGTRLTVL.

V is TRBV6-5 and J is TRBJ2-2; D unresolved. CDR1 and CDR2 (germline): MNHEY, SVGAGI. The CDR3 has 12 amino acids. The CDR3 loop reads CGCAASTGELFF. The CDR3 DNA reads as TGTGGTTGTGCGGCATCCACCGGGGAGCTGTTTTTT.

The genes are TRBV2 and TRBJ1-2, with a possible D match to TRBD1 (6 bases). V lost 6 bases, J lost 6 bases, and 14 bases lay in between. The CDR3 extends over 13 amino acids. CDR1 and CDR2 from the germline V gene are SNHLY and FYNNEI. CDR3 region: CASSTTGWDGYTF. CDR3 bases: TGTGCCAGCAGCACAACAGGGTGGGATGGCTACACCTTC.

The CDR3 nucleotides read TGTGCCAGCAGACCTTGGACAGGGGATATTAACACTGAAGCTTTCTTT. Protein: CASRPWTGDINTEAFF. The J gene is TRBJ1-1, the V gene TRBV2; 9 bases agree with TRBD1. Germline values: CDR1 SNHLY, CDR2 FYNNEI. The V segment lost 6 bases and the J segment 2 bases; nucleotides outside the gene matches: 10. The CDR3 consists of 16 residues.

This rearrangement joins TRBV7-9 to TRBJ1-4; no reliable D call. V lost 5 bases, J lost 5 bases, and 12 bases lay in between. The CDR3 extends over 14 amino acids. Germline CDR1 reads SEHNR; CDR2 reads FQNEAQ (reference sequence). The DNA for the CDR3 is TGTGCCAGCAGCAGGAGGACGGAAAATGAAAAACTGTTTTTT. Amino acids: CASSRRTENEKLFF.

The chain is built from TRBV4-2 and TRBJ2-7; the D gene is possibly TRBD2 (5 bases). Germline assignment: CDR1 LGHNA and CDR2 YNFKEQ. The V gene lost 0 bases and the J gene lost 4 bases, with 13 bases spanning the gap. The CDR3 loop spans 15 amino acids. CDR3 nucleotide sequence: TGTGCCAGCAGCCAAGACGCTAGCCTTGGGTACGAGCAGTACTTC. Protein: CASSQDASLGYEQYF.

A single count supports this clone. V and J are TRBV1 and TRBJ2-1; the table's D call TRBD2 went unverified against the DNA. TRBV1 is a pseudogene segment. This CDR3 comprises 12 residues. Here the CDR3 reads CTSSRGGDEQFF. CDR3 DNA: TGCACCAGCAGCCGGGGGGGGGATGAGCAGTTCTTC.

The CDR3: CASSPSTDTQYF. Here the CDR3 DNA reads TGTGCCAGCAGCCCGAGCACAGATACGCAGTATTTT. V usage is TRBV7-2 and J usage is TRBJ2-3; D is undetermined. Germline CDR1 SGHTA, CDR2 FQGNSA. The CDR3 contains 12 residues. V lost 5 bases, J lost 0 bases, and 3 bases lay in between.

V usage is TRBV2 and J usage is TRBJ1-5; TRBD1 agrees at 9 bases. V trimming: 4 bases; J trimming: 6 bases; junction bases outside the gene matches: 7. CDR3 size: 15 residues. The germline V gene has CDR1 SNHLY and CDR2 FYNNEI. As DNA, the CDR3 is TGTGCCAGCAGTGTCGGACAGGGGTGGGTTCAGCCCCAGCATTTT. This codes for CASSVGQGWVQPQHF.

The rearrangement uses TRBV9 and TRBJ2-3; 9 bases agree with TRBD2. V was clipped by 0 bases and J by 6 bases; unmatched bases: 11. The CDR3 totals 17 residues. In germline, CDR1 is SGDLS, CDR2 YYNGEE. The CDR3 region is CASSVVGSGGRGDTQYF. The CDR3 nucleotides read TGTGCCAGCAGCGTAGTTGGTAGCGGGGGCCGGGGGGATACGCAGTATTTT. Drawing the rest from reference TRBV9 and TRBJ2-3, the complete variable domain is DSGVTQTPKHLITATGQRVTLRCSPRSGDLSVYWYQQSLDQGLQFLIQYYNGEERAKGNILERFSAQQFPDLHSELNLSSLELGDSALYFCASSVVGSGGRGDTQYFGPGTRLTVL.

The chain recombines TRBV18 with TRBJ2-2, with 8 bases aligning to TRBD2. V dropped 2 bases and J dropped 0; count of bases not matched to a gene: 5. Germline lookup yields CDR1 KGHSH and CDR2 LQKENI. This CDR3 has 17 amino acids. As DNA, the CDR3 is TGTGCCAGCTCACCATCAGCGGGGGCTTCGAACACCGGGGAGCTGTTTTTT. It specifies CASSPSAGASNTGELFF.

The chain links TRBV7-3 to TRBJ1-1; possibly TRBD1 for D (6 bases). In germline, CDR1 is SGHTA, CDR2 FQGTGA. This CDR3 is built from 13 residues. Trimming pared 6 bases from V and 4 bases from J, leaving 12 bases between. CDR3 DNA sequence: TGTGCCAGCAGTTACACAGGGCTCACTGAAGCTTTCTTT. The encoded protein is CASSYTGLTEAFF.